The 13 T cell receptor beta chains below were found in one sample sequenced in a study of T cells in Graves' hyperthyroidism and ophthalmopathy. Template material for amplifying TCR beta CDR3 regions consisted of RNA transcripts. HTBI primers were employed in a first-round RT-PCR of the TCR CDR3. TCRdb itself ran the multiplex PCR reads through MiXCR, one entry per CDR3 protein. The sample includes hundreds of thousands of distinct CDR3 sequences, over 15% seen only once; the top ten take under 20%. Sequencing was done on a sample of blood. Every receptor here comes from a woman aged 18-29 years with Graves' hyperthyroidism.

The chain combines TRBV4-3 with TRBJ2-5, with TRBD2 matching over 7 bases. The J segment lost 0 bases and the V segment lost 0 bases, leaving 10 bases of the junction unmatched. Germline assignment: CDR1 LGHNA and CDR2 YSLEER. The CDR3 totals 18 residues. In nucleotides, the CDR3 is TGCGCCAGCAGCCAAGAGTTTGGGGCCGGGGGGAACCAAGAGACCCAGTACTTC. Translated: CASSQEFGAGGNQETQYF.

The chain employs TRBV5-1 and TRBJ1-1; D is perhaps TRBD1 (5 bases). Germline lookup yields CDR1 SGHRS and CDR2 YFSETQ. V shed 3 bases and J shed 5 bases, with 14 bases lying between them. CDR3 length equals 14 residues. The chain's CDR3 is CASSWLAGLTEAFF. DNA for the CDR3: TGCGCCAGCAGCTGGTTGGCAGGGCTGACTGAAGCTTTCTTT.

This clonotype was recorded at least ten times. CDR3: CASSLRMRNTEAFF. The CDR3, as DNA: TGTGCCAGCAGCTTAAGGATGAGGAACACTGAAGCTTTCTTT. This chain joins TRBV11-3 and TRBJ1-1, with unresolved D. This CDR3 is built from 14 residues. Germline loops: CDR1 SGHNT, CDR2 YENEEA. V was trimmed by 2 bases and J by 1 base, leaving 8 bases between them.

This clonotype was observed many times. The chain employs TRBV20-1 and TRBJ1-1; no definite D call. Trimming pared 2 bases from V and 3 bases from J, leaving 4 bases between. This CDR3 region has 11 residues. Looked up from germline, CDR1 is DFQATT and CDR2 is SNEGSKA (reference sequence). The CDR3: CSARSDTEAFF. The CDR3 region has the DNA TGCAGTGCTAGATCGGACACTGAAGCTTTCTTT.

The chain couples TRBV29-1 to TRBJ1-2, with D tentatively TRBD1 (5 bases). Germline CDR1 and CDR2: SQVTM and ANQGSEA. The ends were cut back, 7 bases at V and 6 bases at J, with 18 bases in the middle. This CDR3 has 13 amino acids. The CDR3 nucleotides are TGCAGCGCTGAGGAAACGCAAGGGGATGGCTACACCTTC. Encoded protein: CSAEETQGDGYTF.

Points on this clonotype: Sequence at one end of the junction differs from germline and may be a read error. V usage is TRBV6-1 and J usage is TRBJ2-1, with D perhaps TRBD2 (5 bases). CDR3 length: 15 residues. The germline V gene encodes CDR1 MNHNS and CDR2 SASEGT. As DNA, the CDR3 is TGTGCCAGCAGTGGGACTCTTAGCTCCTACAATGAGCAGCTCTTC. Translation: CASSGTLSSYNEQLF.

This chain joins TRBV19 and TRBJ1-6, with a possible D match to TRBD1 (5 bases). The CDR3 length is 16 residues. CDR1 and CDR2 (germline): LNHDA, SQIVND (reference sequence). With 7 bases removed from V and 6 bases from J, the gap between germline ends came to 19 bases. The CDR3 spells CASKSAGGSVNSPLHF. CDR3 coding DNA: TGTGCCAGTAAGAGCGCCGGGGGATCTGTTAATTCACCCCTCCACTTT.

This clonotype was recorded at least ten times. The J gene is TRBJ2-7, the V gene TRBV18, with 7 bases fitting TRBD2. CDR3 length: 15 amino acids. Germline V CDR1 and CDR2: KGHSH, LQKENI. The ends lost 2 bases at V and 5 bases at J; junction bases unmatched: 9. In DNA form, the CDR3 reads TGTGCCAGCTCACCAACCAGGTCCCGGGGGGACGAGCAGTACTTC. This gives the protein CASSPTRSRGDEQYF.

The V call is TRBV10-1, the J call TRBJ2-5; TRBD1 agrees at 8 bases. Germline values: CDR1 WNHNN, CDR2 SYGVQD (reference sequence). CDR3 length equals 15 residues. The V gene end was trimmed by 0 bases and the J gene end by 1 base; junction bases not matched to a gene: 1. The CDR3 loop reads CASSESTGGQETQYF. The CDR3 DNA sequence: TGCGCCAGCAGTGAGTCCACAGGGGGCCAAGAGACCCAGTACTTC.

There are a few counts of this clonotype. The V and J genes are TRBV6-5 and TRBJ2-5; D assignment may be TRBD1 or TRBD2 (5 bases each). The CDR3 contains 14 residues. The V and J ends lost 4 bases and 5 bases respectively, with 14 bases between them. Germline loops: CDR1 MNHEY, CDR2 SVGAGI. The DNA of the CDR3 is TGTGCCAGCAGTTCCGGGGCAGTAGTGGAGACCCAGTACTTC. Translating it yields CASSSGAVVETQYF.

There are many counts of this clonotype. The chain uses TRBV29-1 and TRBJ2-7, with TRBD2 identical over 14 bases. This CDR3 region has 16 residues. J lost 3 bases, V lost 7 bases, and 11 bases had no gene match. Germline CDR1 SQVTM, CDR2 ANQGSEA. The CDR3 nucleotides read TGCAGCGCCATGGGACTAGCGGGAGCCATCCTCTACGAGCAGTACTTC. Amino acids: CSAMGLAGAILYEQYF.

This clonotype was observed many times. The genes are TRBV28 and TRBJ1-5; D is undetermined. Germline-derived CDR1 and CDR2 are MDHEN and SYDVKM. This CDR3 region has 15 residues. Trimming stripped 6 bases from V and 3 bases from J, with 15 bases between. CDR3 DNA: TGTGCCAGCAGCACCGGGAAGACAAACAATCAGCCCCAGCATTTT. Protein sequence: CASSTGKTNNQPQHF.

This clonotype occurred many times. The CDR3 here is CASSFGMEDIQYF. The CDR3 bases are TGCGCCAGCAGCTTCGGGATGGAGGACATTCAGTACTTC. The chain employs TRBV5-1 and TRBJ2-4; maybe TRBD2 (5 bases). Germline CDR1 is SGHRS and CDR2 is YFSETQ. CDR3 size: 13 residues. V gave up 2 bases and J gave up 8 bases, with 11 bases separating them.